The 8 T cell receptor beta chains below come from one sample, sequenced in a study of blood T cell repertoires in COVID-19. The data were produced by immunoSEQ multiplex PCR, yet TCRdb's version contains in-frame clones alone and is incomplete. Of roughly 100,000 clones in the sample, more than 85% were seen once. Specimen: peripheral blood. The receptors shown here come from a man aged 18 to 35 with acute or convalescent COVID-19.

This chain connects TRBV27 to TRBJ2-3; TRBD2 might be the D (6 bases). V lost 6 bases to trimming and J lost 6 bases, with 13 bases between them. CDR3 length equals 13 residues. Germline values: CDR1 MNHEY, CDR2 SMNVEV (reference sequence). Here the CDR3 DNA reads TGTGCCAGCAGGTCTTGGGGGAGGGATACGCAGTATTTT. Translation gives CASRSWGRDTQYF.

V gene TRBV6-4 combines with J gene TRBJ2-3; 8 bases agree with TRBD2. After removal of 0 bases from V and 0 bases from J, the junction contained 2 bases not matched to a gene. The CDR3 has 16 residues. Germline values: CDR1 MRHNA, CDR2 SNTAGT. CDR3 nucleotides: TGTGCCAGCAGTGACTCAGGCGGGGGGAGCACAGATACGCAGTATTTT. It translates to CASSDSGGGSTDTQYF.

This chain connects TRBV6-5 to TRBJ1-2; D perhaps matches TRBD1 (5 bases). The germline V gene has CDR1 MNHEY and CDR2 SVGAGI. There are 13 residues in the CDR3. V was pared by 6 bases and J by 4 bases, with 12 bases between. CDR3 sequence reads: CASSSDRPYGYTF. CDR3 bases: TGTGCCAGCAGCTCCGACAGACCCTATGGCTACACCTTC.

The chain employs TRBV6-5 and TRBJ1-4, with 7 bases fitting TRBD1. Germline CDR1 and CDR2: MNHEY and SVGAGI. This CDR3 is built from 14 residues. The ends lost 6 bases at V and 5 bases at J; junction bases unmatched: 6. The CDR3 region is CASRTGTANEKLFF. The CDR3 DNA sequence: TGTGCCAGCAGGACCGGGACAGCGAATGAAAAACTGTTTTTT.

This clone was recorded once. V usage is TRBV24-1 and J usage is TRBJ2-5, with 8 nucleotides matching TRBD1. The CDR3 consists of 19 residues. V was clipped by 3 bases and J by 3 bases; unmatched bases: 17. The germline V gene encodes CDR1 KGHDR and CDR2 SFDVKD. The CDR3 coding sequence is TGTGCCACCAGTGATCCCCGCAGTGATGTCGGACAGGGTAAAGAGACCCAGTACTTC. Its protein product is CATSDPRSDVGQGKETQYF.

A single count supports this clone. The chain recombines TRBV19 with TRBJ1-1; D not resolved. With 3 bases removed from V and 3 bases from J, the gap between germline ends came to 8 bases. CDR3 length: 13 residues. CDR1 is LNHDA, CDR2 SQIVND, per germline (reference sequence). CDR3 sequence (DNA): TGTGCCAGTAGTATTATCGTATACACTGAAGCTTTCTTT. Encoded protein: CASSIIVYTEAFF.

The chain has TRBV9 and TRBJ2-2, with no clear D. CDR1 and CDR2 from the germline V gene are SGDLS and YYNGEE. Trimming removed 3 bases from V and 3 bases from J, with 9 bases in between. The CDR3 is 14 residues long. CDR3 DNA sequence: TGTGCCAGCAGCGCAGCAGGATACACCGGGGAGCTGTTTTTT. Protein: CASSAAGYTGELFF.

The chain carries TRBV6-2 or TRBV6-3 and TRBJ1-2, with TRBD1 matching over 10 bases. CDR1 and CDR2 (germline): MNHEY, SVGEGT. V trimming: 4 bases; J trimming: 0 bases; junction bases outside the gene matches: 5. The CDR3 length is 16 residues. The CDR3 nucleotides read TGTGCCAGCAGTTGGTACGGGACAGGGGCTAACTATGGCTACACCTTC. This sequence encodes CASSWYGTGANYGYTF.